This T cell receptor beta chain was captured in a study of blood T cell repertoires in COVID-19. The overall study: Material from acute and convalescent COVID-19 was sourced from the United States, Italy and Spain.

V was clipped by 2 bases and J by 6 bases; unmatched bases: 7. CDR3 length: 14 amino acids. From germline, CDR1 is PRHDT and CDR2 FYEKMQ (reference sequence). This clone was seen a single time. The data were produced by immunoSEQ multiplex PCR, yet TCRdb's version contains in-frame clones alone and is incomplete. This sample yields 150,000 or so clones, of which almost 90% are seen a single time; roughly 1.4% belongs to the top ten. The TCR originated in an older woman with acute or convalescent COVID-19. The sample taken for sequencing was peripheral blood. The chain recombines TRBV13 with TRBJ2-7; TRBD1 agrees at 7 bases. The CDR3 region has the DNA TGTGCCAGCAGCTTAACCGGACAGGCGGGCGAGCAGTACTTC. Amino acid sequence: CASSLTGQAGEQYF. Full variable domain (missing parts from reference TRBV13 and TRBJ2-7): AAGVIQSPRHLIKEKRETATLKCYPIPRHDTVYWYQQGPGQDPQFLISFYEKMQSDKGSIPDRFSAQQFSDYHSELNMSSLELGDSALYFCASSLTGQAGEQYFGPGTRLTVT.